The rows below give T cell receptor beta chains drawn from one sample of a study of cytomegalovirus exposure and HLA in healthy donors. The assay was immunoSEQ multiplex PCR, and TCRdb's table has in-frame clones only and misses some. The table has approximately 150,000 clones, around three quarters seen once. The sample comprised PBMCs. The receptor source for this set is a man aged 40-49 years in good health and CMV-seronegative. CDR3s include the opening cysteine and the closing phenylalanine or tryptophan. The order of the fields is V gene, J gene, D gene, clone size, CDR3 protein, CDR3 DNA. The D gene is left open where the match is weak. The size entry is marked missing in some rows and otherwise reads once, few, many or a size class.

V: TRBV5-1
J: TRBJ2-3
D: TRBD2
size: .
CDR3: CASDAGGDTQYF
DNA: TGCGCCAGTGACGCGGGGGGAGATACGCAGTATTTT

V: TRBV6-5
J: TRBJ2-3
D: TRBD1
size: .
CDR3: CASSGGQGATDTQYF
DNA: TGTGCCAGCAGTGGCGGACAGGGGGCAACAGATACGCAGTATTTT

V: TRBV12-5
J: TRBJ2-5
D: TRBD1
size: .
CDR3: CASGLVLKTGTGQETQYF
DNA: TGTGCTAGTGGTTTGGTACTAAAAACCGGGACAGGGCAAGAGACCCAGTACTTC

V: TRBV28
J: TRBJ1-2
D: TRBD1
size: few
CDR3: CASSFSGGPNYGYTF
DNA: TGTGCCAGCAGTTTCTCAGGGGGCCCCAACTATGGCTACACCTTC

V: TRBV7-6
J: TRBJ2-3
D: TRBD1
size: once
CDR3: CASSLIGQGSADTQYF
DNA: TGTGCCAGCAGCTTAATCGGACAGGGTAGCGCAGATACGCAGTATTTT

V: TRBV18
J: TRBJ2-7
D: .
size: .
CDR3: CASSPRDMWEQYF
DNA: TGTGCCAGCTCACCCCGGGACATGTGGGAGCAGTACTTC

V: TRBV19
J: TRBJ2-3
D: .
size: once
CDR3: CASSYLRYGTDTQYF
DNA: TGTGCCAGTAGTTACTTGAGGTACGGCACAGATACGCAGTATTTT

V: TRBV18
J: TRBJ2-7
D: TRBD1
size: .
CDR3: CASSPSTTGVEQYF
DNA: TGTGCCAGCTCACCGTCGACGACAGGGGTCGAGCAGTACTTC

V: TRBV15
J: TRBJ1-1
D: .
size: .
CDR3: CATSEETYENTEAFF
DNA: TGTGCCACCAGCGAAGAGACATATGAGAACACTGAAGCTTTCTTT

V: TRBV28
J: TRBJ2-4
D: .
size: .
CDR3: CASSSLEAGRRLAKNIQYF
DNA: TGTGCCAGCAGTTCATTAGAGGCCGGGAGAAGACTAGCCAAAAACATTCAGTACTTC

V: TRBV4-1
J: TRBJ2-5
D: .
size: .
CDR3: CASSQFRQETQYF
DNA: TGCGCCAGCAGCCAATTCCGTCAAGAGACCCAGTACTTC

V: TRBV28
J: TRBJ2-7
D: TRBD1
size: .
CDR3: CASLDRAAYEQYF
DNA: TGTGCCAGCTTAGACAGGGCCGCCTACGAGCAGTACTTC

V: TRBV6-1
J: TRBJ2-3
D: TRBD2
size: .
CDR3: CASGGGRAADTQYF
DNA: TGTGCCAGCGGGGGCGGGAGGGCCGCAGATACGCAGTATTTT